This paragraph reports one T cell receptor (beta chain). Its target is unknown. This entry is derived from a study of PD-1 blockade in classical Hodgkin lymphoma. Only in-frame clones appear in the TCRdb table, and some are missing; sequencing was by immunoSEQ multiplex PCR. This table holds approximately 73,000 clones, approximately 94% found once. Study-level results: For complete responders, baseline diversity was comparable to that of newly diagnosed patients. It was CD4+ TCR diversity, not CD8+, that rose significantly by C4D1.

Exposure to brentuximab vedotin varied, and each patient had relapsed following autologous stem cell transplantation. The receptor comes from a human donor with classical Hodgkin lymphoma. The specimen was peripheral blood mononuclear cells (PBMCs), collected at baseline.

The CDR3 nucleotides read TGCAGCGTTGGGGTTGGGACAGGGTCTGGTGAGCAGTTCTTC. This encodes CSVGVGTGSGEQFF. This chain joins TRBV29-1 and TRBJ2-1; 9 bases are shared with TRBD1. The CDR3 consists of 14 residues. V was pared by 4 bases and J by 9 bases, with 10 bases of the junction left unmatched. CDR1 is SQVTM and CDR2 is ANQGSEA in the germline V gene.